This T cell receptor beta chain was recovered during a study of T cell changes during pregnancy in multiple sclerosis. CDR3 length: 13 residues. CDR1 is MRHNA, CDR2 SNTAGT, per germline. Trimming removed 0 bases from V and 5 bases from J, with 5 bases in between. Assay: immunoSEQ multiplex PCR; the TCRdb copy retains only in-frame clones and omits some. The sample records 50,000 to 65,000 clones, approximately 89% being singletons. Specimen: peripheral blood, collected after pregnancy. The gene calls are TRBV6-4 and TRBJ2-1, with D maybe TRBD2 (5 bases). The clonotype was recovered from a female donor with multiple sclerosis, enrolled in a pregnancy study. CDR3: CASSDSTNNEQFF. In DNA form, the CDR3 reads TGTGCCAGCAGTGACTCGACTAACAATGAGCAGTTCTTC.